The 9 T cell receptor beta chains given below trace back to one sample, sequenced in a study of cytomegalovirus exposure and HLA in healthy donors. Amplification used 60 Vbeta primers and 13 Jbeta primers. Produced via immunoSEQ multiplex PCR; TCRdb's table is partial and in-frame only. This sample has a few hundred thousand clones, with approximately 90% found just once. The source material was PBMCs. The receptors stem from a woman between 18 and 29 years old in good health and CMV-seronegative.

This clone was observed a single time. CDR3 in amino acids: CASSAEVGVSYEQYF. CDR3 bases: TGCGCCAGCAGTGCCGAGGTCGGGGTGAGCTACGAGCAGTACTTC. V usage is TRBV10-1 and J usage is TRBJ2-7, with D possibly matching TRBD2 (5 bases). CDR3 length: 15 amino acids. Germline CDR1 reads WNHNN; CDR2 reads SYGVQD (reference sequence). The V end was cut by 4 bases, the J end by 3 bases, with 16 bases between.

The rearrangement joins TRBV11-2 to TRBJ1-2, with TRBD1 matching over 9 bases. This CDR3 comprises 16 residues. V lost 6 bases to trimming and J lost 7 bases; unmatched junction nucleotides: 15. Germline V gene sequence: CDR1 SGHAT, CDR2 FQNNGV. The CDR3 region is CASRREWDRAGSGYTF. CDR3 bases: TGTGCCAGCAGGAGAGAATGGGACAGGGCGGGTTCTGGCTACACCTTC.

The chain employs TRBV7-6 and TRBJ1-1; D perhaps matches TRBD1 (5 bases). CDR3 length: 15 residues. The germline V gene has CDR1 SGHVS and CDR2 FNYEAQ. The germline V and J ends were trimmed by 0 bases and 0 bases, with 8 bases remaining between them. CDR3 loop: CASSLAQGLNTEAFF. The CDR3 DNA reads as TGTGCCAGCAGCTTAGCGCAGGGTTTGAACACTGAAGCTTTCTTT.

The chain combines TRBV27 with TRBJ2-2, with D possibly being TRBD2 (6 bases). The CDR3 is 18 residues long. V was pared by 8 bases and J by 5 bases, with 27 bases between. Germline CDR1 and CDR2: MNHEY and SMNVEV (reference sequence). CDR3 sequence: CASGRLLDPRGLTGELFF. CDR3 nucleotides: TGTGCCAGCGGTCGACTACTAGACCCGAGAGGACTAACCGGGGAGCTGTTTTTT.

The chain employs TRBV5-4 and TRBJ2-5; a weak D match, TRBD2 (5 bases). The end of the DNA fits TRBJ2-7 better, so the J call may be wrong. The CDR3 sequence is 14 residues long. Germline CDR1 and CDR2: SGHNT and YYREEE (reference sequence). CDR3 sequence reads: CASSLNAGDYEQYF. The CDR3 DNA is TGTGCCAGCAGCTTGAACGCGGGTGACTACGAGCAGTACTTC.

The J gene is TRBJ1-1, the V gene TRBV19; weak D call: TRBD1 (5 bases). This CDR3 has 12 amino acids. CDR1 and CDR2 (germline): LNHDA, SQIVND (reference sequence). Trimming cost V 7 bases and J 3 bases, with 9 bases left between them. CDR3 in amino acids: CASTIRDTEAFF. The CDR3 bases are TGTGCCAGTACCATCAGGGACACTGAAGCTTTCTTT.

The sample holds one count of this clone. The gene calls are TRBV5-1 and TRBJ2-7; the match to TRBD2 covers 9 bases. The germline V gene encodes CDR1 SGHRS and CDR2 YFSETQ. Germline trimming cut 2 bases from V and 7 bases from J; bases unmatched to any gene: 10. The CDR3 consists of 15 residues. For the CDR3, the DNA is TGCGCCAGCAGCTTTTCTGCGGGAGGGGAGGGGGAGCAGTACTTC. The encoded protein is CASSFSAGGEGEQYF.

This rearrangement joins TRBV18 to TRBJ1-2; 8 nucleotides agree with TRBD1. The CDR3 totals 17 residues. Germline CDR1 reads KGHSH; CDR2 reads LQKENI. After removal of 1 base from V and 7 bases from J, the junction contained 14 bases not matched to a gene. CDR3 bases: TGTGCCAGCTCACCACGAGTAGTTGAGCGACAGGGGTCTGGCTACACCTTC. This codes for CASSPRVVERQGSGYTF.

Notes on this clone: Germline is not matched at one junction end, which may reflect a read error. CDR3 in amino acids: CSVQDGQIGYGYTF. CDR3 coding DNA: TGCAGCGTTCAAGATGGACAGATTGGATATGGCTACACCTTC. The J gene is TRBJ1-2, the V gene TRBV29-1; D perhaps matches TRBD1 (6 bases). CDR1 is SQVTM and CDR2 is ANQGSEA in the germline V gene. The CDR3 is 14 residues long. The full variable domain, in which reference TRBV29-1 and TRBJ1-2 provide the parts outside the CDR3, is SAVISQKPSRDICQRGTSLTIQCQVDSQVTMMFWYRQQPGQSLTLIATANQGSEATYESGFVIDKFPISRPNLTFSTLTVSNMSPEDSSIYLCSVQDGQIGYGYTFGSGTRLTVV.